The 29 T cell receptor beta chains given below trace back to one sample, sequenced in a study of OX40 agonist ivuxolimab in advanced cancers. TCRdb's table, derived via immunoSEQ multiplex PCR, lists solely in-frame clones and lacks some. This table has roughly 38,000 clones, 80% to 95% appearing once. The starting material was CD4+ or CD8+ T cells sorted from blood, obtained in a trial of the OX40 agonist ivuxolimab. Receptors were obtained from an adult with an advanced solid tumor such as melanoma, head and neck, liver or kidney cancer.

This chain joins TRBV5-1 and TRBJ1-1, with no clear D. Trimming pared 4 bases from V and 4 bases from J, leaving 23 bases between. Germline V gene lookup returns CDR1 SGHRS and CDR2 YFSETQ. This CDR3 spans 17 amino acids. The CDR3 region is CASSPPIGPAGRTEAFF. The DNA for the CDR3 is TGCGCCAGCAGCCCCCCTATTGGACCTGCCGGACGCACTGAAGCTTTCTTT.

The chain links TRBV28 to TRBJ2-3, with 12 bases identical to TRBD2. With V trimmed by 6 bases and J by 7 bases, 8 bases remained unmatched. CDR1 and CDR2 from the germline V gene are MDHEN and SYDVKM. The CDR3 length is 15 residues. The CDR3 coding sequence is TGTGCCAGCAGGATGACTAGCGGGAGAATAAATACGCAGTATTTT. It codes for CASRMTSGRINTQYF.

The chain uses TRBV7-8 and TRBJ2-1; D remains unclear. The CDR3 spans 13 residues. The ends were cut back, 1 base at V and 4 bases at J, with 5 bases in the middle. Per the germline V gene, CDR1 is SGHVS and CDR2 is FQNEAQ. The CDR3, as DNA: TGTGCCAGCAGCTTAGTAGTTTACAATGAGCAGTTCTTC. Its protein is CASSLVVYNEQFF. Using reference TRBV7-8 and TRBJ2-1 for the parts outside the CDR3, the full variable domain is GAGVSQSPRYKVAKRGQDVALRCDPISGHVSLFWYQQALGQGPEFLTYFQNEAQLDKSGLPSDRFFAERPEGSVSTLKIQRTQQEDSAVYLCASSLVVYNEQFFGPGTRLTVL.

This clone was counted once. J is TRBJ2-1 and V is TRBV29-1; 9 positions agree with TRBD1. Germline V gene lookup returns CDR1 SQVTM and CDR2 ANQGSEA. CDR3 length: 15 amino acids. The trim removed 3 bases at V and 5 bases at J, leaving 8 bases unmatched. The DNA of the CDR3 is TGCAGCGTTGAGGGGGACAGGGTATATCACAATGAGCAGTTCTTC. Its translation: CSVEGDRVYHNEQFF.

The chain employs TRBV2 and TRBJ2-5; TRBD1 matches at 10 bases. The CDR3 contains 15 residues. In germline, CDR1 is SNHLY, CDR2 FYNNEI. The J segment lost 7 bases and the V segment lost 1 base, leaving 6 bases of the junction unmatched. CDR3 nucleotides: TGTGCCAGCAGTGAAGGACAGGGGGCGCCCGGGACCCAGTACTTC. Translation: CASSEGQGAPGTQYF. The entire variable domain, with the rest obtained from reference TRBV2 and TRBJ2-5, is as follows: EPEVTQTPSHQVTQMGQEVILRCVPISNHLYFYWYRQILGQKVEFLVSFYNNEISEKSEIFDDQFSVERPDGSNFTLKIRSTKLEDSAMYFCASSEGQGAPGTQYFGPGTRLLVL.

The rearrangement links TRBV7-2 to TRBJ2-7; D is unclear. Per the germline V gene, CDR1 is SGHTA and CDR2 is FQGNSA. The CDR3 has 12 residues. With 3 bases removed from V and 4 bases from J, the gap between germline ends came to 7 bases. CDR3 amino acids: CASSFFGYEQYF. The CDR3 DNA sequence: TGTGCCAGCAGCTTTTTTGGATACGAGCAGTACTTC.

Only one count was recorded for this clone. V gene TRBV4-1 combines with J gene TRBJ2-2; D may be TRBD1 (6 bases). The germline V and J ends were trimmed by 0 bases and 1 base, with 9 bases remaining between them. Germline V CDR1 and CDR2: MGHRA, YSYEKL. The CDR3 has 16 residues. CDR3 coding DNA: TGCGCCAGCAGCCAAGATCAGGGGTTGAACACCGGGGAGCTGTTTTTT. Translating it yields CASSQDQGLNTGELFF.

The chain uses TRBV7-9 and TRBJ2-5; D is uncertain. The CDR3 totals 12 residues. The ends were cut back, 5 bases at V and 3 bases at J, with 7 bases in the middle. Germline CDR1 reads SEHNR; CDR2 reads FQNEAQ (reference sequence). The CDR3 reads CASSLREETQYF. Here the CDR3 DNA reads TGTGCCAGCAGCCTAAGAGAAGAGACCCAGTACTTC.

The CDR3 region has the DNA TGTGCCAGCAGCAGGGGCTCCTACAATGAGCAGTTCTTC. It yields the protein CASSRGSYNEQFF. This chain joins TRBV9 and TRBJ2-1; weak D call: TRBD1 (5 bases). V was clipped by 4 bases and J by 0 bases, with 5 bases between them. This CDR3 region has 13 residues. Germline assignment: CDR1 SGDLS and CDR2 YYNGEE.

This chain links TRBV2 with TRBJ2-2, with 7 bases lining up with TRBD1. The CDR3 length is 15 residues. Germline V gives CDR1 SNHLY, CDR2 FYNNEI. With 7 bases clipped from V and 0 bases from J, the junction kept 5 bases outside the gene matches. CDR3 amino acids: CASMGDSANTGELFF. CDR3 sequence (DNA): TGTGCCAGCATGGGGGACAGCGCGAACACCGGGGAGCTGTTTTTT.

The chain couples TRBV29-1 to TRBJ1-1; D is uncertain. Per the germline V gene, CDR1 is SQVTM and CDR2 is ANQGSEA. V lost 7 bases to trimming and J lost 5 bases, with 17 bases between them. The CDR3 consists of 13 residues. CDR3 loop: CSAVDRGRTEAFF. The CDR3 DNA reads TGCAGCGCCGTCGACCGAGGAAGGACTGAAGCTTTCTTT.

V gene TRBV5-1 combines with J gene TRBJ2-7, with 9 bases aligning to TRBD2. CDR3 length: 14 amino acids. Germline-derived CDR1 and CDR2 are SGHRS and YFSETQ. V lost 8 bases, J lost 4 bases, and 10 bases stayed unmatched. CDR3 sequence (DNA): TGCGCCAGTTCTGGCGGGAGGGCCGGTTACGAGCAGTACTTC. It translates to CASSGGRAGYEQYF.

The V gene is TRBV7-2, the J gene TRBJ2-4; no definite D call. Germline V CDR1 and CDR2: SGHTA, FQGNSA. The CDR3 sequence is 16 residues long. The V gene lost 1 base and the J gene lost 0 bases, with 10 bases spanning the gap. CDR3 sequence: CASSLGDTLAKNIQYF. CDR3 DNA: TGTGCCAGCAGCTTAGGTGACACCCTAGCCAAAAACATTCAGTACTTC.

This clone was counted a single time. The chain carries TRBV19 and TRBJ2-2, with D possibly matching TRBD1 (5 bases). This CDR3 spans 13 amino acids. Trimming removed 3 bases from V and 8 bases from J, with 10 bases in between. The germline gives CDR1 LNHDA, CDR2 SQIVND (reference sequence). Here the CDR3 DNA reads TGTGCCAGTAGTATTTTACAGGTGGGGGAGCTGTTTTTT. Its protein is CASSILQVGELFF.

This sequence joins TRBV10-2 and TRBJ2-1; 7 nucleotides agree with TRBD2. CDR3 length equals 14 residues. The J segment lost 0 bases and the V segment lost 5 bases, leaving 1 base of the junction unmatched. CDR1 and CDR2 from the germline V gene are WSHSY and SAAADI. The CDR3 DNA follows: TGCGCCAGCAGTCTAGCGGTCTCCTACAATGAGCAGTTCTTC. This translates into CASSLAVSYNEQFF.

V is TRBV28 and J is TRBJ1-2; 7 bases align to TRBD1. V lost 2 bases and J lost 4; bases outside the gene matches: 7. From germline, CDR1 is MDHEN and CDR2 SYDVKM. The CDR3 sequence is 15 residues long. The CDR3 reads CASSLGRQGIYGYTF. CDR3 DNA: TGTGCCAGCAGTTTAGGTAGACAGGGAATCTATGGCTACACCTTC.

The V call is TRBV6-5, the J call TRBJ2-1; TRBD2 agrees at 10 bases. Germline V gives CDR1 MNHEY, CDR2 SVGAGI. The CDR3 extends over 16 amino acids. J was trimmed by 4 bases and V by 2 bases; bases with no gene match: 5. CDR3 DNA sequence: TGTGCCAGCAGTTACAAGCGGGAGGGCCCTTACAATGAGCAGTTCTTC. It codes for CASSYKREGPYNEQFF.

This clone occurred a few times. The CDR3 loop is CASSGVLNTEAFF. The DNA for the CDR3 is TGTGCCAGCAGTGGGGTGCTGAACACTGAAGCTTTCTTT. The J gene is TRBJ1-1, the V gene TRBV28; no clear D. From germline, CDR1 is MDHEN and CDR2 SYDVKM. The length of the CDR3 is 13 residues. V was shortened by 5 bases and J by 0 bases, with 7 bases between the two germline ends.

The V and J genes are TRBV15 and TRBJ2-2, with D possibly being TRBD1 (5 bases). Germline lookup yields CDR1 LNHNV and CDR2 YYDKDF (reference sequence). This CDR3 region has 13 residues. Trimming cost V 0 bases and J 9 bases, with 8 bases left between them. CDR3 nucleotide sequence: TGTGCCACCAGCAGAGACAGGGTCCGGGAGCTGTTTTTT. Translating it yields CATSRDRVRELFF.

The V call is TRBV23-1, the J call TRBJ2-3, with 10 bases that match TRBD2. TRBV23-1 is treated as an ORF (open reading frame) with a function not yet certain. V lost 6 bases, J lost 1 base, and 4 bases stayed unmatched. CDR3 length equals 15 residues. The DNA for the CDR3 is TGCGCCAGCAGCCGGACTAGCGGTCGCACAGATACGCAGTATTTT. Residues: CASSRTSGRTDTQYF.

V and J are TRBV7-6 and TRBJ2-7, with 11 bases matching TRBD1. J lost 3 bases, V lost 3 bases, and 1 base had no gene match. Looked up from germline, CDR1 is SGHVS and CDR2 is FNYEAQ. The CDR3 totals 14 residues. CDR3 sequence reads: CASSLGQGVYEQYF. CDR3 nucleotides: TGTGCCAGCAGCTTGGGACAGGGGGTCTACGAGCAGTACTTC.

V gene TRBV30 combines with J gene TRBJ2-7, with no clear D. Germline V gene sequence: CDR1 GTSNPN, CDR2 SVGIG (reference sequence). The CDR3 length is 12 residues. V lost 3 bases and J lost 2, with 8 bases in between. The CDR3 DNA reads as TGTGCCTGGAGCCCCCACCCCTACGAGCAGTACTTC. Protein sequence: CAWSPHPYEQYF.

The J gene is TRBJ2-5, the V gene TRBV30; TRBD2 aligns across 7 bases. Germline V gives CDR1 GTSNPN, CDR2 SVGIG (reference sequence). CDR3 length: 16 residues. The J segment lost 4 bases and the V segment lost 0 bases, leaving 11 bases of the junction unmatched. DNA of the CDR3: TGTGCCTGGAGTGTAGGTGGGATAGCGGGTGGAGAGACCCAGTACTTC. It yields the protein CAWSVGGIAGGETQYF. Full variable domain (remainder filled in from reference TRBV30 and TRBJ2-5): SQTIHQWPATLVQPVGSPLSLECTVEGTSNPNLYWYRQAAGRGLQLLFYSVGIGQISSEVPQNLSASRPQDRQFILSSKKLLLSDSGFYLCAWSVGGIAGGETQYFGPGTRLLVL.

The chain recombines TRBV9 with TRBJ1-2, with 8 bases matching TRBD1. Trimming cost V 6 bases and J 3 bases; bases outside gene matches: 19. Looked up from germline, CDR1 is SGDLS and CDR2 is YYNGEE. The CDR3 covers 18 residues. The CDR3 is CASTLTAHFTGGHYGYTF. The CDR3 DNA sequence: TGTGCCAGCACCTTGACTGCCCATTTCACAGGGGGTCACTATGGCTACACCTTC.

This sequence joins TRBV7-6 and TRBJ2-1; 12 nucleotides match TRBD2. Trimming cost V 3 bases and J 10 bases; bases outside gene matches: 7. Germline V lookup: CDR1 SGHVS, CDR2 FNYEAQ. The CDR3 extends over 15 amino acids. CDR3 in amino acids: CASSFGTSGLKEQFF. Written as DNA, the CDR3 is TGTGCCAGCAGCTTCGGGACTAGCGGGTTAAAGGAGCAGTTCTTC.

The rearrangement uses TRBV7-9 and TRBJ2-3, with 9 nucleotides matching TRBD2. The germline CDR1 and CDR2 sequences are SEHNR and FQNEAQ (reference sequence). The CDR3 has 16 amino acids. V shed 9 bases, J shed 5 bases, and the junction held 15 bases outside the gene matches. Written as DNA, the CDR3 is TGTGCCAGTTTGGCTCAGGTGGGACTAGCAGGAGATACGCAGTATTTT. Translated: CASLAQVGLAGDTQYF.

The chain combines TRBV19 with TRBJ1-1; tentative D call: TRBD1 (5 bases). This CDR3 has 13 residues. Looked up from germline, CDR1 is LNHDA and CDR2 is SQIVND (reference sequence). Trimming pared 3 bases from V and 1 base from J, leaving 6 bases between. CDR3 residues: CASSIGGNTEAFF. CDR3 coding DNA: TGTGCCAGTAGTATTGGGGGGAACACTGAAGCTTTCTTT.

The chain uses TRBV27 and TRBJ2-6, with D unresolved. Germline V gene sequence: CDR1 MNHEY, CDR2 SMNVEV (reference sequence). This CDR3 has 15 residues. V lost 3 bases, J lost 1 base, and 7 bases lay in between. CDR3 DNA: TGTGCCAGCAGTTTTATGGCATCTGGGGCCAACGTCCTGACTTTC. Translation gives CASSFMASGANVLTF.

This chain links TRBV4-1 with TRBJ2-1, with D unclear. This CDR3 has 15 residues. CDR1 is MGHRA and CDR2 is YSYEKL in the germline V gene. The V gene lost 0 bases and the J gene lost 9 bases, with 15 bases spanning the gap. In nucleotides, the CDR3 is TGCGCCAGCAGCCAAGAAGGGCCCGGGTTGAGTGAGCAGTTCTTC. It codes for CASSQEGPGLSEQFF.